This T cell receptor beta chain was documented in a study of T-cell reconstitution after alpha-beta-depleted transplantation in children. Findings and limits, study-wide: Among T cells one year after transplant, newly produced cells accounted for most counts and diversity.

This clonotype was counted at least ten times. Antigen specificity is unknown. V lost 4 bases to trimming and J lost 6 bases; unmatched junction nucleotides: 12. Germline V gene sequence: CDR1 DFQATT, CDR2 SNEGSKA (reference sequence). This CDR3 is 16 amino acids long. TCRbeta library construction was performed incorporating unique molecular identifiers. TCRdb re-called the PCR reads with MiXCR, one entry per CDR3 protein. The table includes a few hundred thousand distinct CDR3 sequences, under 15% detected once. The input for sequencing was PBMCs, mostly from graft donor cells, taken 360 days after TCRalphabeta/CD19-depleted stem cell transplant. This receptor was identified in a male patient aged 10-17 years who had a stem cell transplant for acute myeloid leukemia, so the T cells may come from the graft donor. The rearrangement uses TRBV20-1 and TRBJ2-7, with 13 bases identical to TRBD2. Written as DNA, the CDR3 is TGCAGTGCTAAGGCGTGGACTAGCGGGAGCTCTGCCGAGCAGTACTTC. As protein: CSAKAWTSGSSAEQYF.